The 11 T cell receptor beta chains in this list originate from one sample, sequenced in a study of cytomegalovirus exposure and HLA in healthy donors. Researchers ran the PCR with 60 Vbeta and 13 Jbeta primers. Profiling relied on immunoSEQ multiplex PCR, and the TCRdb table lists in-frame clones only, not all of them. The table records about 190,000 clones, about three quarters of them present only once. Sequencing used PBMCs. The source of these receptors is a woman in her thirties or forties in good health and CMV-seronegative.

This chain joins TRBV19 and TRBJ1-1, with 10 bases aligning to TRBD1. The CDR3 spans 15 residues. J lost 0 bases, V lost 3 bases, and 1 base had no gene match. The germline V gene encodes CDR1 LNHDA and CDR2 SQIVND (reference sequence). CDR3 sequence reads: CASSMTGGVNTEAFF. In DNA form, the CDR3 reads TGTGCCAGTAGTATGACAGGGGGCGTGAACACTGAAGCTTTCTTT.

This clone appeared many times. V is TRBV7-9 and J is TRBJ2-1; the match to TRBD2 covers 10 bases. Per germline, CDR1 SEHNR and CDR2 FQNEAQ (reference sequence). This CDR3 has 14 amino acids. J lost 5 bases, V lost 8 bases, and 6 bases had no gene match. CDR3 DNA sequence: TGTGCCAGCTCTACTAGCGGGAATGACAATGAGCAGTTCTTC. It yields the protein CASSTSGNDNEQFF.

The chain links TRBV9 to TRBJ1-2; 8 bases are shared with TRBD1. The CDR3 consists of 15 residues. The germline gives CDR1 SGDLS, CDR2 YYNGEE. The trim removed 4 bases at V and 8 bases at J, leaving 13 bases unmatched. CDR3 amino acids: CASSPGTGSSWGYTF. The DNA for the CDR3 is TGTGCCAGCAGCCCTGGGACAGGCAGTTCGTGGGGCTACACCTTC.

This rearrangement joins TRBV11-3 to TRBJ1-1; no clear D gene. Germline CDR1 SGHNT, CDR2 YENEEA. Trimming shortened V by 5 bases and J by 0 bases, and 7 bases separated the two germline ends. The CDR3 has 13 amino acids. CDR3 DNA: TGTGCCAGCAGCCACGGGATGAACACTGAAGCTTTCTTT. Protein sequence: CASSHGMNTEAFF.

This chain uses TRBV9 with TRBJ1-1; D possibly corresponds to TRBD1 (5 bases). There are 17 residues in the CDR3. The V end lost 0 bases, the J end lost 1 base, and 16 bases lay between the germline ends. Germline CDR1 and CDR2: SGDLS and YYNGEE. The CDR3 sequence: CASSVGAGGSPNTEAFF. For the CDR3, the DNA is TGTGCCAGCAGCGTAGGGGCGGGGGGGTCCCCGAACACTGAAGCTTTCTTT.

The rearrangement joins TRBV7-2 to TRBJ2-7; no clear D gene. Trimming stripped 5 bases from V and 5 bases from J, with 10 bases between. The length of the CDR3 is 12 residues. Germline V gene lookup returns CDR1 SGHTA and CDR2 FQGNSA. The CDR3 coding sequence is TGTGCCAGCAGCCCTAATCTCCACGAGCAGTACTTC. Its translation: CASSPNLHEQYF.

The rearrangement joins TRBV4-1 to TRBJ2-2; 9 bases fit TRBD1. The V gene's germline CDR1 is MGHRA and CDR2 YSYEKL. J lost 6 bases, V lost 3 bases, and 20 bases had no gene match. The CDR3 has 20 amino acids. The CDR3 sequence: CASSQSTPGQGLAEAGELFF. DNA for the CDR3: TGCGCCAGCAGCCAGTCCACCCCGGGACAGGGCTTGGCAGAGGCCGGGGAGCTGTTTTTT.

As regards this clone: The sample holds other DNA sequences that translate to the same CDR3. The chain recombines TRBV14 with TRBJ2-2, with TRBD1 matching over 9 bases. Germline V gene lookup returns CDR1 SGHDN and CDR2 FVKESK. This CDR3 spans 14 amino acids. J was trimmed by 7 bases and V by 4 bases; bases with no gene match: 4. The CDR3 here is CASSRDRAIGELFF. The CDR3 DNA follows: TGTGCCAGCAGCCGGGACAGGGCTATCGGGGAGCTGTTTTTT. The full variable domain, completed using reference TRBV14 and TRBJ2-2, is EAGVTQFPSHSVIEKGQTVTLRCDPISGHDNLYWYRRVMGKEIKFLLHFVKESKQDESGMPNNRFLAERTGGTYSTLKVQPAELEDSGVYFCASSRDRAIGELFFGEGSRLTVL.

V and J are TRBV19 and TRBJ2-1; TRBD1 is a possible D gene (5 bases). CDR3 size: 14 residues. Trimming stripped 5 bases from V and 4 bases from J, with 12 bases between. Germline V CDR1 and CDR2: LNHDA, SQIVND (reference sequence). The CDR3 region is CASSLKQVYNEQFF. The CDR3 nucleotides are TGTGCCAGTAGTCTTAAACAGGTATACAATGAGCAGTTCTTC. Drawing the rest from reference TRBV19 and TRBJ2-1, the complete variable domain is DGGITQSPKYLFRKEGQNVTLSCEQNLNHDAMYWYRQDPGQGLRLIYYSQIVNDFQKGDIAEGYSVSREKKESFPLTVTSAQKNPTAFYLCASSLKQVYNEQFFGPGTRLTVL.

This rearrangement joins TRBV19 to TRBJ2-7, with 7 bases identical to TRBD2. This CDR3 has 13 amino acids. Germline CDR1 is LNHDA and CDR2 is SQIVND (reference sequence). Trimming took 5 bases from V and 4 from J; bases not matched to a gene: 5. The chain's CDR3 is CASSPGEGYEQYV. The CDR3 DNA sequence: TGTGCCAGTAGTCCGGGGGAGGGGTACGAGCAGTACGTC.

Comments on this clone: Within the sample, other DNA sequences also encode this same CDR3. The V and J genes are TRBV30 and TRBJ2-1; D is perhaps TRBD2 (6 bases). CDR1 is GTSNPN and CDR2 is SVGIG in the germline V gene (reference sequence). Trimming took 0 bases from V and 6 from J, leaving 6 bases between them. This CDR3 is built from 12 residues. Written as DNA, the CDR3 is TGTGCCTGGAGTGTGCGGGGCAATGAGCAGTTCTTC. This codes for CAWSVRGNEQFF.